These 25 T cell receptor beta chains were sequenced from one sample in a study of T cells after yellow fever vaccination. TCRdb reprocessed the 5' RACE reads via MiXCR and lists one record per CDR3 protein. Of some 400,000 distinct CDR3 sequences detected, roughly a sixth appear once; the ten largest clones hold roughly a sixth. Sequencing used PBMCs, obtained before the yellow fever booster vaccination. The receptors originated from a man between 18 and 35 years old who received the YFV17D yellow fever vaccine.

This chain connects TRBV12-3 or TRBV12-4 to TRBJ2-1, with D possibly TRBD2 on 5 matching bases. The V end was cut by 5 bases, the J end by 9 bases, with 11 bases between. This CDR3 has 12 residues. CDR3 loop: CASSQPAGEQFF. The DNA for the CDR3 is TGTGCCAGCAGTCAACCGGCGGGTGAGCAGTTCTTC.

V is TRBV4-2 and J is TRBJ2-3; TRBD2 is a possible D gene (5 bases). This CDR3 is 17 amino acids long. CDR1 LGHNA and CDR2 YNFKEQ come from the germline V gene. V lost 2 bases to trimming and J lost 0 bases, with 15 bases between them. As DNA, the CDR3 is TGTGCCAGCAGCCAACCTCTAGCCTCTCTAAGCACAGATACGCAGTATTTT. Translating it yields CASSQPLASLSTDTQYF.

The CDR3 is CASSLTGSHEQYV. DNA of the CDR3: TGTGCCAGCAGTTTAACAGGGAGCCACGAGCAGTACGTC. The V call is TRBV12-3 or TRBV12-4, the J call TRBJ2-7; D possibly corresponds to TRBD1 (6 bases). V shed 2 bases and J shed 5 bases, with 10 bases lying between them. The CDR3 is 13 residues long.

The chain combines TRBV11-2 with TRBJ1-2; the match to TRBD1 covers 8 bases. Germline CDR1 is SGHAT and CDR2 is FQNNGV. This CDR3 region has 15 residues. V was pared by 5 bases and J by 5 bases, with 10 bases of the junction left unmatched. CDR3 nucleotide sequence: TGTGCCAGCAGCCCACAACGGACAGGGCCGTATGGCTACACCTTC. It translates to CASSPQRTGPYGYTF.

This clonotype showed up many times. CDR3 sequence (DNA): TGCAGTGCTAGAGATCTTGGGGGAGGGACTGAAGCTTTCTTT. Protein: CSARDLGGGTEAFF. The chain uses TRBV20-1 and TRBJ1-1; TRBD1 might be the D (5 bases). The germline V and J ends were trimmed by 0 bases and 5 bases, with 13 bases remaining between them. The CDR3 has 14 amino acids. CDR1 and CDR2 from the germline V gene are DFQATT and SNEGSKA (reference sequence).

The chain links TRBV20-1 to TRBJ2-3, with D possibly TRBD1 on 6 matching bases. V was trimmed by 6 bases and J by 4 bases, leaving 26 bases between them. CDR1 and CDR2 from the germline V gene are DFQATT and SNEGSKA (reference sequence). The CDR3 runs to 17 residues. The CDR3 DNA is TGCAGTGCAACTCAAATTCGCTTCAGGGGACCCCCAGATACGCAGTATTTT. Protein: CSATQIRFRGPPDTQYF.

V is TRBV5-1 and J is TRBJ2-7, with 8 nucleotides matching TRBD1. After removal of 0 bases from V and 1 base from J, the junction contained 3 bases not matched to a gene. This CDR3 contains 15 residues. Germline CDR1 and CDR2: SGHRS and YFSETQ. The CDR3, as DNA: TGCGCCAGCAGCTTGGTGGACAGGGATTCCTACGAGCAGTACTTC. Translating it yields CASSLVDRDSYEQYF.

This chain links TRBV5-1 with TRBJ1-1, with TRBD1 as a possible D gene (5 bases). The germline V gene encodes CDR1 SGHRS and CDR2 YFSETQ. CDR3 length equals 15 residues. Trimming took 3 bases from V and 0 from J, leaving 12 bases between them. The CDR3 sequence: CASSWSSTVNTEAFF. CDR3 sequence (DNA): TGCGCCAGCAGCTGGTCCTCGACAGTGAACACTGAAGCTTTCTTT.

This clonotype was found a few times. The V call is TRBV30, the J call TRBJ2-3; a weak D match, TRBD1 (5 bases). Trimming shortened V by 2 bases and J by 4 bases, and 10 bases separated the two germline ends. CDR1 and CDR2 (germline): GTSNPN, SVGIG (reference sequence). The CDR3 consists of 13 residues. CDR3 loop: CAWSQGISDTQYF. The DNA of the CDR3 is TGTGCCTGGAGTCAGGGAATATCAGATACGCAGTATTTT.

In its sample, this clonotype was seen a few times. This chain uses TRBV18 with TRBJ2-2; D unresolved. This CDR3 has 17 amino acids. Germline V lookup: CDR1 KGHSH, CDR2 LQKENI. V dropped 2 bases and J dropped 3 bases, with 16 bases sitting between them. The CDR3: CASSPGRPWIYTGELFF. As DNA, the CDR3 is TGTGCCAGCTCACCAGGACGACCTTGGATATACACCGGGGAGCTGTTTTTT.

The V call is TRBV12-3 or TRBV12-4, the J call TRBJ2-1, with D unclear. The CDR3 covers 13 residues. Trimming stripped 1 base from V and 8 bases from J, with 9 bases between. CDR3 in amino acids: CASSLEESDEQFF. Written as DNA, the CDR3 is TGTGCCAGCAGTTTAGAGGAAAGCGATGAGCAGTTCTTC.

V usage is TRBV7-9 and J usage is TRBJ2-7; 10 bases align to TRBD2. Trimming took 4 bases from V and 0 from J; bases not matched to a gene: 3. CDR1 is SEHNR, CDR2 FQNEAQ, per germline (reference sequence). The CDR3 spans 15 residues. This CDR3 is CASSSSGGSSYEQYV. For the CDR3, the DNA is TGTGCCAGCAGCTCTAGCGGGGGCAGCTCCTACGAGCAGTACGTC.

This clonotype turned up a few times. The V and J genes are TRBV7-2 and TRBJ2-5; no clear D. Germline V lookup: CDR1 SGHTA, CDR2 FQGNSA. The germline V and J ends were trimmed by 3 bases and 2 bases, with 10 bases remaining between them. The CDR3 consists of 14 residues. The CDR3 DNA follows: TGTGCCAGCAGCTTTAAGCGTGCACAAGAGACCCAGTACTTC. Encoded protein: CASSFKRAQETQYF. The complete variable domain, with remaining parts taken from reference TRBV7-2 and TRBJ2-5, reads GAGVSQSPSNKVTEKGKDVELRCDPISGHTALYWYRQSLGQGLEFLIYFQGNSAPDKSGLPSDRFSAERTGGSVSTLTIQRTQQEDSAVYLCASSFKRAQETQYFGPGTRLLVL.

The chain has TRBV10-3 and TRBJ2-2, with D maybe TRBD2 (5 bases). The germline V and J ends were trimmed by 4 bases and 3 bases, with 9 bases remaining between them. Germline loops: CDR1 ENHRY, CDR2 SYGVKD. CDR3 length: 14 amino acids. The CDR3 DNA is TGTGCCATCAGTGTTAGCGTCGACACCGGGGAGCTGTTTTTT. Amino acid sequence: CAISVSVDTGELFF.

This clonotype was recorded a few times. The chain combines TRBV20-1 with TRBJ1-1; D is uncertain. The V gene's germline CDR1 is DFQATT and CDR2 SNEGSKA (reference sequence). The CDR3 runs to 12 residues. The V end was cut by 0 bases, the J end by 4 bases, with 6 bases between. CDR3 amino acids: CSARDGVTEAFF. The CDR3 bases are TGCAGTGCTAGAGATGGGGTCACTGAAGCTTTCTTT.

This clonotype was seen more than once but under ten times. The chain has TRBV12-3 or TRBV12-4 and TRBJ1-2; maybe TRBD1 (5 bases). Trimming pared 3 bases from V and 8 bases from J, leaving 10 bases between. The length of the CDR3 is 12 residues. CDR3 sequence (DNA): TGTGCCAGCAGTTTGACCTGGGGGGGCTACACCTTC. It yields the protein CASSLTWGGYTF.

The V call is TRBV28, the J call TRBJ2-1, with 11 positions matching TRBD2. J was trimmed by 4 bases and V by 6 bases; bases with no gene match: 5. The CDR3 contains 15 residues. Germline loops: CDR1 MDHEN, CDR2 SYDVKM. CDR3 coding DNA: TGTGCCAGCAGAACCCTAGCGGGGGGTTACAATGAGCAGTTCTTC. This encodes CASRTLAGGYNEQFF.

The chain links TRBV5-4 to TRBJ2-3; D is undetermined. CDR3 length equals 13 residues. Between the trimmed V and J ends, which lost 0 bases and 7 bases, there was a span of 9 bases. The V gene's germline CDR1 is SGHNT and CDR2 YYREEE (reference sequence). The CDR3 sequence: CASSLAPTNTQYF. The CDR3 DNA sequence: TGTGCCAGCAGCTTGGCCCCCACCAATACGCAGTATTTT.

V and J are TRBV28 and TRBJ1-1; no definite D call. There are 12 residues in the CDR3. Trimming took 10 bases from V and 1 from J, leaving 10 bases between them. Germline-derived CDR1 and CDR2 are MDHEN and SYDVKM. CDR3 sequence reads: CATKTGNTEAFF. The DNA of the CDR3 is TGTGCCACCAAGACGGGGAACACTGAAGCTTTCTTT.

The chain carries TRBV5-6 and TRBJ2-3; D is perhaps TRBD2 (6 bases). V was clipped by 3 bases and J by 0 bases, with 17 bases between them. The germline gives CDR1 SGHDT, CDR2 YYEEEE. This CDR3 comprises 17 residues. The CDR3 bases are TGTGCCAGCAGCTGGTTAGCGGCCACCACTAGCACAGATACGCAGTATTTT. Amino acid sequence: CASSWLAATTSTDTQYF.

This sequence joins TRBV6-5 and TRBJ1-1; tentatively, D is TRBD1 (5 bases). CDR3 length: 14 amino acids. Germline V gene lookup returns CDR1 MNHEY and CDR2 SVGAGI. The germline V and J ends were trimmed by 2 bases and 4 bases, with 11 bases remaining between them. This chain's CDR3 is CASSYGGVGTEAFF. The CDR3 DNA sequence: TGTGCCAGCAGTTACGGGGGTGTGGGCACTGAAGCTTTCTTT.

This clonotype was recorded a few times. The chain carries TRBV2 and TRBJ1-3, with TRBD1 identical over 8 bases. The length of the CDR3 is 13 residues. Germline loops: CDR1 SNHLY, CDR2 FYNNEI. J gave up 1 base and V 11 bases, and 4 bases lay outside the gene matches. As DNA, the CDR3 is TGTGCCCAGGGGGCTCGTTCTGGAAACACCATATATTTT. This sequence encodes CAQGARSGNTIYF.

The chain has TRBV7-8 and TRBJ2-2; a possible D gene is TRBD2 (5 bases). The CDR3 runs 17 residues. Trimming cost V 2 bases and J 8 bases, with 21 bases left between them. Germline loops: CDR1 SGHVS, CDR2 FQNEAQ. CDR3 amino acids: CASSLRIQAPRRGELFF. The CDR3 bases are TGTGCCAGCAGCTTAAGGATCCAGGCCCCAAGGAGGGGGGAGCTGTTTTTT.

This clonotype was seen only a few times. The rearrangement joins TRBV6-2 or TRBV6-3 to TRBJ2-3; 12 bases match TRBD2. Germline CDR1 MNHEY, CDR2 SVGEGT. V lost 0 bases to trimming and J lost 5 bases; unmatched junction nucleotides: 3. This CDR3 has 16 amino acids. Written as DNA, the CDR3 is TGTGCCAGCAGTTACTCCCTAGCGGGGGGGTTAGATACGCAGTATTTT. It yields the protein CASSYSLAGGLDTQYF.

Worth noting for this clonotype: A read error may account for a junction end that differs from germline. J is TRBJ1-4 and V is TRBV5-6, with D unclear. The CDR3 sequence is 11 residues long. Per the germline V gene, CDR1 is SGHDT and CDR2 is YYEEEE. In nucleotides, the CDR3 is TGTGCCAGCAGCTTGGAGAATACCCAGGCTTTT. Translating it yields CASSLENTQAF.